The 8 T cell receptor beta chains given below trace back to one sample, sequenced in a study of OX40 agonist ivuxolimab in advanced cancers. Repertoires were generated with immunoSEQ multiplex PCR, while TCRdb's copy carries only in-frame clones and drops some. The data contain 150,000 to 180,000 clones, 94% of them seen just once; the ten biggest clones take up 0.31%. This sample comprised CD4+ or CD8+ T cells sorted from blood, obtained in a trial of the OX40 agonist ivuxolimab. These receptors all stem from an adult with an advanced solid tumor such as melanoma, head and neck, liver or kidney cancer.

This rearrangement joins TRBV10-3 to TRBJ2-1; TRBD1 matches 9 bases. CDR3 length: 15 residues. Germline V lookup: CDR1 ENHRY, CDR2 SYGVKD. Trimming cost V 6 bases and J 0 bases; bases outside gene matches: 3. This CDR3 reads CAIRGQGSSYNEQFF. The CDR3 nucleotides are TGTGCCATCAGGGGACAGGGAAGCTCCTACAATGAGCAGTTCTTC.

The rearrangement uses TRBV14 and TRBJ2-3, with 11 bases fitting TRBD2. V shed 3 bases, J shed 3 bases, and the junction held 5 bases outside the gene matches. Germline CDR1 is SGHDN and CDR2 is FVKESK. CDR3 size: 16 residues. CDR3 loop: CASSQGLAEYTDTQYF. DNA for the CDR3: TGTGCCAGCAGCCAGGGACTAGCGGAGTATACAGATACGCAGTATTTT.

The V gene is TRBV9, the J gene TRBJ2-7, with D possibly being TRBD1 or TRBD2 (7 bases each). Germline CDR1 and CDR2: SGDLS and YYNGEE. This CDR3 region has 15 residues. V was shortened by 2 bases and J by 3 bases, with 15 bases between the two germline ends. The CDR3, as DNA: TGTGCCAGCAGCGTTGCAGGGGGGGAAGTCTACGAGCAGTACTTC. It specifies CASSVAGGEVYEQYF.

This rearrangement joins TRBV19 to TRBJ1-2; D is uncertain. CDR3 length equals 15 residues. Trimming took 1 base from V and 8 from J, leaving 17 bases between them. Germline loops: CDR1 LNHDA, CDR2 SQIVND (reference sequence). The CDR3 nucleotides are TGTGCCAGTAGTATAGCTCCGACCACGTTTTGGGGCTACACCTTC. Translating it yields CASSIAPTTFWGYTF.

V is TRBV19 and J is TRBJ2-7; D assignment may be TRBD1 or TRBD2 (5 bases each). The V end was cut by 5 bases, the J end by 4 bases, with 9 bases between. CDR1 and CDR2 (germline): LNHDA, SQIVND (reference sequence). The CDR3 is 12 amino acids. The CDR3 DNA sequence: TGTGCCAGTAGTCCCAGGGAGTACGAGCAGTACTTC. It yields the protein CASSPREYEQYF.

The chain recombines TRBV18 with TRBJ2-5; no clear D. Germline CDR1 and CDR2: KGHSH and LQKENI. The V end lost 1 base, the J end lost 4 bases, and 10 bases lay between the germline ends. CDR3 length: 14 residues. The CDR3 loop is CASSPQGIGETQYF. CDR3 nucleotide sequence: TGTGCCAGCTCACCACAGGGAATCGGAGAGACCCAGTACTTC.

V usage is TRBV27 and J usage is TRBJ1-5; TRBD1 is a possible D gene (5 bases). Germline lookup yields CDR1 MNHEY and CDR2 SMNVEV (reference sequence). The CDR3 extends over 14 amino acids. Between the trimmed V and J ends, which lost 0 bases and 9 bases, there was a span of 12 bases. The CDR3 region has the DNA TGTGCCAGCAGTTTATCGGGGGAAAGGGGGCCCCAGCATTTT. Its translation is CASSLSGERGPQHF.

The J gene is TRBJ1-3, the V gene TRBV7-2; D is uncertain. The CDR3 covers 16 residues. Trimming took 1 base from V and 1 from J, leaving 11 bases between them. CDR1 SGHTA and CDR2 FQGNSA come from the germline V gene. CDR3 region: CASSLEVQSSGNTIYF. The DNA for the CDR3 is TGTGCCAGCAGCTTAGAAGTACAATCTTCTGGAAACACCATATATTTT. Together with reference TRBV7-2 and TRBJ1-3, the CDR3 gives the full variable domain: GAGVSQSPSNKVTEKGKDVELRCDPISGHTALYWYRQSLGQGLEFLIYFQGNSAPDKSGLPSDRFSAERTGGSVSTLTIQRTQQEDSAVYLCASSLEVQSSGNTIYFGEGSWLTVV.